This T cell receptor (beta chain) is from a study of OX40 agonist ivuxolimab in advanced cancers. The repertoire was sequenced with immunoSEQ multiplex PCR; TCRdb's copy has only in-frame clones and lacks some. The data hold about 78,000 clones, with 70% to 85% observed a single time. This clone was picked up a small number of times. Trimming stripped 4 bases from V and 4 bases from J, with 16 bases between. Germline lookup yields CDR1 ENHRY and CDR2 SYGVKD. The CDR3 loop spans 15 amino acids. This rearrangement joins TRBV10-3 to TRBJ2-5; TRBD2 is a possible D gene (6 bases). The source of this sequence is an adult with an advanced solid tumor such as melanoma, head and neck, liver or kidney cancer. This material consisted of CD4+ or CD8+ T cells sorted from blood, taken in a trial of the OX40 agonist ivuxolimab. This CDR3 reads CAISGEGTGGETQYF. Here the CDR3 DNA reads TGTGCCATCAGTGGTGAGGGGACCGGGGGAGAGACCCAGTACTTC.